Listed below are T cell receptor beta chains from one sample, sequenced in a study of early T cells in non-severe SARS-CoV-2 infection. TCRdb itself ran the 5' RACE reads through MiXCR, one entry per CDR3 protein. The table records 70,000 to 90,000 distinct CDR3 sequences, less than 20% of them present only once. Sequenced: whole blood. The origin of the receptors is an adult who was a healthcare worker with PCR-confirmed SARS-CoV-2 infection or an uninfected control (not recorded which). Both conserved end residues are trimmed from each CDR3.

v_gene	j_gene	CDR3aa
TRBV12-3/TRBV12-4	TRBJ2-6	ASSLVANVLT
TRBV30	TRBJ2-1	AWTLTSGSIYEQF
TRBV27	TRBJ2-7	ASSTSGLYEQY
TRBV14	TRBJ1-2	ASSSLQGIYGYT
TRBV20-1	TRBJ1-5	SASQGAINHPQR
TRBV18	TRBJ2-5	ASSPQAARPQETQY
TRBV6-5	TRBJ1-2	ASSYSLPVPTLNYGYT
TRBV12-3/TRBV12-4	TRBJ2-2	ASSFRRELF
TRBV29-1	TRBJ1-1	SVGGPSIKDTEAF
TRBV19	TRBJ1-5	ASSIDGSNQPQH
TRBV19	TRBJ2-2	ASMDRVYTGELF
TRBV7-9	TRBJ2-1	ASSLSYNEQF
TRBV28	TRBJ2-2	ASTTEAERDTGELF
TRBV4-3	TRBJ2-7	ASSHLLAGLQSYEQY
TRBV5-4	TRBJ1-1	ASSLSNQGDTEAF
TRBV2	TRBJ2-2	ASSEQGLAVTGELF
TRBV13	TRBJ1-5	ASSYGQGDQPQH
TRBV5-6	TRBJ2-1	ASLEGGRADEQF
TRBV11-2	TRBJ2-1	ASSSLLGLDNEQF
TRBV27	TRBJ2-3	ASSSRDITVTDTQY
TRBV13	TRBJ1-1	ASSENTEAF
TRBV11-1	TRBJ2-1	ATDGTGTYNEQF
TRBV27	TRBJ2-7	ASSLSAAAGHYEQY
TRBV7-9	TRBJ1-1	ASSQGANTEAF